This is a list of T cell receptor beta chains from one sample in a study of cytomegalovirus exposure and HLA in healthy donors. Profiling relied on immunoSEQ multiplex PCR, and the TCRdb table lists in-frame clones only, not all of them. The table lists tens of thousands of clones, 79% of them singletons. Sequencing input: PBMCs. The source is a woman in her forties in good health and CMV-seropositive. The CDR3 runs from the conserved cysteine through the conserved F or W. A D gene is named only where the DNA matches it firmly. Part of the rows lack a size; the others show once, few, many or a class for expanded clones.

V gene	clone size	CDR3 length	D gene	J gene	CDR3 protein	CDR3 DNA
TRBV30	-	18	TRBD1	TRBJ1-3	CAWSAYPGTGLAGNTIYF	TGTGCCTGGAGCGCATATCCCGGGACAGGGCTCGCTGGAAACACCATATATTTT
TRBV4-1	-	14	-	TRBJ1-4	CASSRGGLREKLFF	TGCGCCAGCAGCCGCGGGGGCCTAAGGGAAAAACTGTTTTTT
TRBV19	-	15	TRBD1	TRBJ1-4	CASTRQGYVGEKLFF	TGTGCCAGTACTAGACAGGGGTATGTAGGTGAAAAACTGTTTTTT
TRBV28	-	15	-	TRBJ2-5	CASSLPGESRETQYF	TGTGCCAGCAGTTTGCCGGGGGAGTCCAGGGAGACCCAGTACTTC
TRBV5-1	-	16	-	TRBJ2-3	CASSLGWTPYTDTQYF	TGCGCCAGCAGCTTGGGTTGGACTCCTTACACAGATACGCAGTATTTT
TRBV4-1	-	18	-	TRBJ1-2	CASSQGRSRGPLNYGYTF	TGCGCCAGCAGCCAAGGTAGGAGCAGGGGTCCTCTAAACTATGGCTACACCTTC
TRBV18	once	14	TRBD1	TRBJ2-3	CASSLTGGTDTQYF	TGTGCCAGCTCACTGACAGGGGGCACAGATACGCAGTATTTT
TRBV5-1	-	16	-	TRBJ1-1	CASSLVAGRVNTEAFF	TGCGCCAGCAGCTTGGTTGCAGGGAGGGTGAACACTGAAGCTTTCTTT
TRBV29-1	-	12	-	TRBJ2-3	CSVDRGSDTQYF	TGCAGCGTTGACAGGGGCTCAGATACGCAGTATTTT
TRBV5-6	-	14	-	TRBJ1-1	CARGGAFEDTEAFF	TGTGCCAGGGGGGGGGCGTTCGAGGACACTGAAGCTTTCTTT
TRBV2	-	13	TRBD2	TRBJ2-5	CASRVAGVETQYF	TGTGCCAGTCGTGTAGCGGGAGTTGAGACCCAGTACTTC
TRBV5-1	once	14	-	TRBJ2-4	CASSLGRVRNIQYF	TGCGCCAGCAGCTTGGGTCGGGTGAGAAACATTCAGTACTTC
TRBV18	-	14	-	TRBJ1-2	CASAAVLEKNGYTF	TGTGCCTCCGCGGCCGTTCTGGAGAAAAATGGCTACACCTTC
TRBV19	-	13	-	TRBJ2-7	CASSPDRYREQYF	TGTGCCAGTAGTCCCGACAGGTACCGCGAGCAGTACTTC
TRBV30	-	12	TRBD2	TRBJ2-3	CAFRGGADTQYF	TGTGCCTTCCGTGGGGGGGCAGATACGCAGTATTTT
TRBV4-1	-	15	-	TRBJ2-7	CASSQGTKSTYEQYF	TGCGCCAGCAGCCAAGGGACTAAGTCTACCTACGAGCAGTACTTC
TRBV6-6	-	15	-	TRBJ2-1	CASSYSGLGYNEQFF	TGTGCCAGCAGTTACTCGGGGCTAGGGTACAATGAGCAGTTCTTC
TRBV9	-	15	TRBD2	TRBJ2-3	CASSPSGGAADTQYF	TGTGCCAGCAGCCCTAGCGGGGGGGCCGCAGATACGCAGTATTTT
TRBV6-1	-	14	-	TRBJ1-2	CASSEGYGNYGYTF	TGTGCCAGCAGTGAAGGTTACGGTAACTATGGCTACACCTTC
TRBV6-6	-	13	TRBD1	TRBJ1-2	CASSSRDRDGYTF	TGTGCCAGCAGTTCCCGGGACAGGGATGGCTACACCTTC
TRBV29-1	-	13	TRBD1	TRBJ1-5	CSVGRTGGVSQHF	TGCAGCGTTGGCCGGACAGGGGGAGTGTCCCAGCATTTT
TRBV29-1	-	17	TRBD1	TRBJ2-5	CSVGAGQGEGYRGTQYF	TGCAGCGTTGGAGCGGGACAGGGTGAGGGGTATCGAGGGACCCAGTACTTC
TRBV7-2	-	15	-	TRBJ2-7	CASSLLSLRRPEQYF	TGTGCCAGCAGCTTACTGTCTCTTCGGAGGCCCGAGCAGTACTTC
TRBV29-1	-	12	TRBD2	TRBJ2-2	CSVRLAGGELFF	TGCAGCGTTAGACTAGCCGGCGGGGAGCTGTTTTTT
TRBV30	-	11	-	TRBJ2-1	CAWSPFNEQFF	TGTGCCTGGAGTCCGTTTAATGAGCAGTTCTTC
TRBV6-5	-	12	-	TRBJ2-5	CASTGLFETQYF	TGTGCCAGCACTGGGCTCTTCGAGACCCAGTACTTC
TRBV7-7	-	19	TRBD1	TRBJ1-5	CASSSLTPDRAYGNQPQHF	TGTGCCAGCAGCTCACTGACACCCGACAGGGCTTATGGCAATCAGCCCCAGCATTTT
TRBV28	once	15	-	TRBJ2-7	CASSFGRATSYEQYF	TGTGCCAGCAGTTTCGGCAGGGCGACGTCCTACGAGCAGTACTTC
TRBV30	-	16	TRBD1	TRBJ1-4	CAWSLETGTGNEKLFF	TGTGCCTGGAGTCTCGAAACCGGGACAGGGAATGAAAAACTGTTTTTT
TRBV28	-	15	TRBD1	TRBJ2-7	CASSSYRGEDYEQYF	TGTGCCAGCAGTTCCTACAGGGGGGAGGACTACGAGCAGTACTTC
TRBV5-1	once	14	-	TRBJ1-4	CASSLQGPNEKLFF	TGCGCCAGCAGCTTACAGGGCCCTAATGAAAAACTGTTTTTT
TRBV2	-	14	-	TRBJ2-3	CASSELARTDTQYF	TGTGCCAGCAGTGAACTCGCGCGCACAGATACGCAGTATTTT
TRBV5-1	-	12	-	TRBJ2-7	CASSLGRDSQYF	TGCGCCAGCAGCTTGGGCCGGGACTCGCAGTACTTC
TRBV7-8	-	17	TRBD2	TRBJ2-1	CASNKVASGRVFNEQFF	TGTGCCAGCAACAAAGTGGCTAGCGGGAGGGTTTTTAATGAGCAGTTCTTC
TRBV7-9	few	15	TRBD2	TRBJ2-7	CASSSLAGPRYEQYF	TGTGCCAGCAGCTCGTTAGCGGGTCCTCGATACGAGCAGTACTTC
TRBV6-5	-	14	-	TRBJ1-5	CASRRGRENQPQHF	TGTGCCAGCAGACGCGGACGGGAGAATCAGCCCCAGCATTTT
TRBV7-8	-	15	-	TRBJ1-5	CASSLGVISNQPQHF	TGTGCCAGCAGCTTAGGAGTAATTAGCAATCAGCCCCAGCATTTT
TRBV19	-	16	-	TRBJ2-3	CASSIVTGGTSDTQYF	TGTGCCAGTAGTATAGTTACCGGAGGTACCTCAGATACGCAGTATTTT
TRBV7-2	-	15	-	TRBJ2-1	CASSSSGGPFNEQFF	TGTGCCAGCAGCTCCTCAGGAGGACCATTCAATGAGCAGTTCTTC
TRBV2	-	16	TRBD2	TRBJ2-3	CASSVEGLAGVDTQYF	TGTGCCAGCAGTGTAGAGGGACTAGCGGGAGTTGATACGCAGTATTTT